The rows below give T cell receptor beta chains drawn from one sample of a study of Ad26.COV2.S vaccination and SARS-CoV-2 variants. Some clones are missing from TCRdb's copy, which holds only in-frame ones; the method was immunoSEQ multiplex PCR. The sample lists approximately 500,000 clones; roughly 87% were seen once. This specimen consisted of peripheral blood, obtained in a trial of Ad26.COV2.S vaccine versus placebo. Source of these receptors: a person aged 18-65 years who received the Ad26.COV2.S COVID-19 vaccine or a placebo. The CDR3 runs from the conserved cysteine through the conserved F or W. D genes are given only for firm matches. Some rows mark clone size as missing; the rest say once, few, many or name a class of expanded clone.

D gene,J gene,clone size,V gene,CDR3 protein,CDR3 DNA
TRBD1,TRBJ2-3,.,TRBV5-6,CASSLYRGADTQYF,TGTGCCAGCAGCTTGTACAGGGGGGCAGATACGCAGTATTTT
TRBD1,TRBJ1-2,few,TRBV7-2,CASRRQGTDGYTF,TGTGCCAGCAGGAGACAGGGGACTGACGGCTACACCTTC
TRBD1,TRBJ2-5,.,TRBV15,CATSRWTGTARTQYF,TGTGCCACCAGCAGATGGACAGGGACCGCCCGGACCCAGTACTTC
.,TRBJ2-1,.,TRBV29-1,CSVEGGYSYNEQFF,TGCAGCGTTGAAGGGGGGTACTCCTACAATGAGCAGTTCTTC
.,TRBJ1-2,.,TRBV28,CASQSGSHYGYTF,TGTGCCAGCCAGAGCGGCAGCCACTATGGCTACACCTTC
.,TRBJ2-1,.,TRBV7-2,CASSLDVPQFF,TGTGCCAGCAGCTTAGACGTCCCGCAGTTCTTC
.,TRBJ1-3,.,TRBV2,CASSGTEDPRAGNTIYF,TGTGCCAGCAGTGGCACCGAAGACCCAAGGGCGGGAAACACCATATATTTT
TRBD2,TRBJ2-7,.,TRBV6-5,CASSYSGSPSYEQYF,TGTGCCAGCAGTTACAGCGGGAGCCCCTCCTACGAGCAGTACTTC
TRBD1,TRBJ1-2,.,TRBV18,CASSQGTGDGYTF,TGTGCCAGCTCACAAGGGACAGGGGACGGCTACACCTTC
.,TRBJ1-1,.,TRBV7-9,CASSPRASSATEAFF,TGTGCCAGCAGCCCCCGGGCAAGTAGCGCTACTGAAGCTTTCTTT
TRBD1,TRBJ2-7,.,TRBV29-1,CSVDPGQGYEQYF,TGCAGCGTTGACCCGGGACAGGGCTACGAGCAGTACTTC